Following are 29 T cell receptor beta chains from one sample sequenced in a study of blood T cell repertoires in COVID-19. Profiled with immunoSEQ multiplex PCR; TCRdb holds only in-frame clones, not every one. The sample includes hundreds of thousands of clones, more than 80% seen only once; the top ten take more than 1.4%. The sample comprised peripheral blood. These receptors originate from a woman under 40 with active or convalescent COVID-19.

The chain employs TRBV27 and TRBJ1-2; 11 bases align to TRBD1. The germline gives CDR1 MNHEY, CDR2 SMNVEV (reference sequence). V dropped 4 bases and J dropped 4; count of bases not matched to a gene: 5. CDR3 length: 15 residues. The CDR3 region is CASSYGQGAGYGYTF. Here the CDR3 DNA reads TGTGCCAGCAGTTACGGACAGGGGGCAGGCTATGGCTACACCTTC.

The V call is TRBV7-2, the J call TRBJ2-5; 10 bases map to TRBD2. This CDR3 contains 15 residues. The V and J ends lost 1 base and 5 bases, in that order; junction bases with no gene match: 4. Per the germline V gene, CDR1 is SGHTA and CDR2 is FQGNSA. The CDR3 spells CASSLVTSGVETQYF. As DNA, the CDR3 is TGTGCCAGCAGCTTAGTAACTAGCGGGGTTGAGACCCAGTACTTC.

The chain has TRBV6-2 or TRBV6-3 and TRBJ1-5; 7 positions agree with TRBD1. The CDR3 consists of 14 residues. Germline-derived CDR1 and CDR2 are MNHEY and SVGEGT. The trim removed 5 bases at V and 4 bases at J, leaving 5 bases unmatched. The CDR3 DNA sequence: TGTGCCAGCAGTCGAGGGACAGAGAATCAGCCCCAGCATTTT. This encodes CASSRGTENQPQHF.

CDR3 sequence: CASSQGTGYGYTF. In nucleotides, the CDR3 is TGCGCCAGCAGCCAAGGGACAGGTTATGGCTACACCTTC. The rearrangement joins TRBV4-1 to TRBJ1-2; TRBD1 matches 7 bases. J was trimmed by 5 bases and V by 1 base; bases with no gene match: 1. Germline-derived CDR1 and CDR2 are MGHRA and YSYEKL. The CDR3 loop spans 13 amino acids.

The CDR3 coding sequence is TGTGCCAGCAGCCAGAGGGGGGGAGCGAATGAAAAACTGTTTTTT. It codes for CASSQRGGANEKLFF. This chain connects TRBV5-8 to TRBJ1-4, with D perhaps TRBD1 (6 bases). Trimming removed 4 bases from V and 5 bases from J, with 15 bases in between. The CDR3 extends over 15 amino acids. Germline V CDR1 and CDR2: SGHTS, YDEGEE.

This rearrangement joins TRBV6-4 to TRBJ1-1, with D uncertain. CDR1 and CDR2 from the germline V gene are MRHNA and SNTAGT. The CDR3 loop spans 14 amino acids. Trimming removed 0 bases at V and 4 bases at J, with 9 bases between. This CDR3 is CASSDSMRGTEAFF. The CDR3 DNA follows: TGTGCCAGCAGTGACTCGATGCGGGGCACTGAAGCTTTCTTT.

The rearrangement links TRBV7-9 to TRBJ1-2; no clear D. Deletions cut 5 bases from V and 8 bases from J, with 12 bases between. Germline lookup yields CDR1 SEHNR and CDR2 FQNEAQ (reference sequence). The CDR3 has 12 amino acids. This CDR3 is CASSSDRGGYTF. The CDR3 region has the DNA TGTGCCAGCAGCAGCGACCGAGGAGGCTACACCTTC.

This chain uses TRBV24-1 with TRBJ2-1; 8 bases are a match to TRBD2. The trim removed 7 bases at V and 15 bases at J, leaving 7 bases unmatched. The CDR3 has 11 amino acids. The V gene's germline CDR1 is KGHDR and CDR2 SFDVKD. The CDR3 protein is CATSDGGESFF. The CDR3 DNA sequence: TGTGCCACCAGCGACGGGGGGGAGTCGTTCTTC.

The V gene is TRBV5-6, the J gene TRBJ1-2, with 8 bases matching TRBD1. Germline CDR1 is SGHDT and CDR2 is YYEEEE. The CDR3 totals 17 residues. J lost 4 bases, V lost 1 base, and 12 bases had no gene match. The CDR3 sequence: CASSLRQGASDSYGYTF. The CDR3 DNA follows: TGTGCCAGCAGCTTGAGGCAGGGGGCGTCGGATTCCTATGGCTACACCTTC.

This sequence joins TRBV3-1 (or the pseudogene TRBV3-2) and TRBJ2-7; 11 bases are a match to TRBD1. With 0 bases clipped from V and 3 bases from J, the junction kept 7 bases outside the gene matches. CDR3 size: 17 residues. CDR1 and CDR2 from the germline V gene are LGHDT and YNNKEL (reference sequence). CDR3 residues: CASSQDWGTGGIYEQYF. The CDR3 nucleotides read TGTGCCAGCAGCCAAGATTGGGGGACAGGGGGAATCTACGAGCAGTACTTC.

For this clone: Other DNA sequences in the same sample also yield this CDR3. The chain carries TRBV4-1 and TRBJ1-1; 8 bases are shared with TRBD1. Trimming cost V 1 base and J 5 bases; bases outside gene matches: 0. The CDR3 totals 13 residues. Looked up from germline, CDR1 is MGHRA and CDR2 is YSYEKL. The CDR3 coding sequence is TGCGCCAGCAGCCAAGGACAGGGGACTGAAGCTTTCTTT. Amino acids: CASSQGQGTEAFF.

The rearrangement joins TRBV6-5 to TRBJ2-3; 7 bases are a match to TRBD2. The V gene's germline CDR1 is MNHEY and CDR2 SVGAGI. The CDR3 is 14 residues long. Losses at the gene ends were 8 bases for V and 0 bases for J; bases not matched to a gene: 5. The CDR3 protein is CASRGGLSTDTQYF. In DNA, the CDR3 is TGTGCCAGCCGCGGGGGTCTTAGCACAGATACGCAGTATTTT.

This clone was seen repeatedly, ten times or more. The chain combines TRBV30 with TRBJ2-7; tentatively, D is TRBD2 (6 bases). Deletions cut 2 bases from V and 6 bases from J, with 14 bases between. Per the germline V gene, CDR1 is GTSNPN and CDR2 is SVGIG (reference sequence). The CDR3 spans 13 residues. CDR3: CAWSRGRRGEQYF. The CDR3 DNA follows: TGTGCCTGGAGTAGAGGCAGGAGGGGCGAGCAGTACTTC.

The chain is built from TRBV15 and TRBJ2-1; 12 bases line up with TRBD2. Germline assignment: CDR1 LNHNV and CDR2 YYDKDF (reference sequence). The CDR3 is made up of 19 amino acids. With 0 bases clipped from V and 9 bases from J, the junction kept 15 bases outside the gene matches. Here the CDR3 reads CATSRDVLLTSGRLGEQFF. The DNA of the CDR3 is TGTGCCACCAGCAGAGATGTACTACTGACTAGCGGGAGACTAGGTGAGCAGTTCTTC.

The chain links TRBV7-9 to TRBJ1-4; 8 bases are a match to TRBD1. The length of the CDR3 is 14 residues. The V gene end was trimmed by 5 bases and the J gene end by 8 bases; junction bases not matched to a gene: 7. CDR1 and CDR2 from the germline V gene are SEHNR and FQNEAQ (reference sequence). The CDR3 reads CASSKTGVAEKLFF. The CDR3 nucleotides are TGTGCCAGCAGCAAGACAGGGGTCGCGGAAAAACTGTTTTTT.

This clone was seen a few times. The genes are TRBV2 and TRBJ1-5, with 11 positions matching TRBD1. V lost 6 bases, J lost 0 bases, and 7 bases stayed unmatched. This CDR3 is built from 17 residues. The V gene's germline CDR1 is SNHLY and CDR2 FYNNEI. CDR3 region: CASREDRGHNSNQPQHF. As DNA, the CDR3 is TGTGCCAGCAGAGAGGACAGGGGGCACAATAGCAATCAGCCCCAGCATTTT.

The CDR3 loop reads CASSDEGIFYNEQFF. The CDR3 coding sequence is TGTGCCAGCAGTGACGAGGGTATATTCTACAATGAGCAGTTCTTC. The V and J genes are TRBV2 and TRBJ2-1; a weak D match, TRBD2 (5 bases). Trimming removed 3 bases from V and 3 bases from J, with 12 bases in between. CDR3 length: 15 residues. Looked up from germline, CDR1 is SNHLY and CDR2 is FYNNEI.

The V call is TRBV19, the J call TRBJ2-7, with a possible D match to TRBD1 (5 bases). This CDR3 is 13 amino acids long. The germline gives CDR1 LNHDA, CDR2 SQIVND (reference sequence). Trimming cost V 2 bases and J 9 bases, with 14 bases left between them. CDR3 loop: CASSISGFGAQYF. The CDR3 nucleotides are TGTGCCAGTAGTATATCTGGGTTTGGGGCGCAGTACTTC.

The gene calls are TRBV19 and TRBJ2-7; 15 bases fit TRBD2. CDR3 size: 16 residues. CDR1 and CDR2 from the germline V gene are LNHDA and SQIVND (reference sequence). The V gene end was trimmed by 3 bases and the J gene end by 5 bases; junction bases not matched to a gene: 5. The CDR3 region has the DNA TGTGCCAGTAGTATGGGACTAGCGGGAGGAAGGGACGAGCAGTACTTC. It is translated as CASSMGLAGGRDEQYF. The full variable domain, rest sourced from reference TRBV19 and TRBJ2-7, is DGGITQSPKYLFRKEGQNVTLSCEQNLNHDAMYWYRQDPGQGLRLIYYSQIVNDFQKGDIAEGYSVSREKKESFPLTVTSAQKNPTAFYLCASSMGLAGGRDEQYFGPGTRLTVT.

The chain uses TRBV5-4 and TRBJ2-7; TRBD2 aligns across 11 bases. J lost 7 bases, V lost 4 bases, and 10 bases had no gene match. Looked up from germline, CDR1 is SGHNT and CDR2 is YYREEE (reference sequence). This CDR3 comprises 15 residues. DNA for the CDR3: TGTGCCAGCAGCCCCGGACTAGCGGGCCCCCAAGAGCAGTACTTC. Its protein product is CASSPGLAGPQEQYF.

V usage is TRBV15 and J usage is TRBJ1-4, with D possibly TRBD1 on 5 matching bases. The CDR3 is 15 residues long. Trimming took off 0 bases at V and 6 bases at J, with 11 bases between the two ends. Germline V CDR1 and CDR2: LNHNV, YYDKDF (reference sequence). The CDR3 region is CATSRDRDWDEKLFF. For the CDR3, the DNA is TGTGCCACCAGCAGAGACCGGGACTGGGATGAAAAACTGTTTTTT.

The chain has TRBV29-1 and TRBJ1-2; no clear D. Germline-derived CDR1 and CDR2 are SQVTM and ANQGSEA. V lost 5 bases and J 8 bases, leaving 12 bases between the germline ends. The CDR3 extends over 11 amino acids. The CDR3 DNA is TGCAGCGTTTTCGGGGTTTGGGGCTACACCTTC. The encoded protein is CSVFGVWGYTF.

The rearrangement uses TRBV2 and TRBJ2-4, with D possibly being TRBD1 (6 bases). This CDR3 has 16 amino acids. Per germline, CDR1 SNHLY and CDR2 FYNNEI. Trimming pared 2 bases from V and 3 bases from J, leaving 14 bases between. CDR3 DNA sequence: TGTGCCAGCAGTGAAATTCAGGGGCAGGTCAAAAACATTCAGTACTTC. Translating gives CASSEIQGQVKNIQYF.

This clone showed up just once. This sample also contains other DNA sequences that code for the same CDR3. The chain joins TRBV6-5 to TRBJ1-2, with a weak D call TRBD1 (5 bases). The CDR3 runs 13 residues. The germline V gene has CDR1 MNHEY and CDR2 SVGAGI. V was trimmed by 6 bases and J by 1 base, leaving 9 bases between them. CDR3 protein: CASRPDSNYGYTF. The DNA of the CDR3 is TGTGCCAGCAGACCTGACAGTAACTATGGCTACACCTTC.

A few counts support this clone. The chain joins TRBV30 to TRBJ1-6; D may be TRBD1 (5 bases). Germline-derived CDR1 and CDR2 are GTSNPN and SVGIG (reference sequence). V was shortened by 2 bases and J by 8 bases, with 10 bases between the two germline ends. The CDR3 totals 13 residues. The CDR3 bases are TGTGCCTGGAGTTGGGGGGTGGATTCACCCCTCCACTTT. This encodes CAWSWGVDSPLHF.

V gene TRBV12-3 or TRBV12-4 combines with J gene TRBJ2-1, with a tentative D call TRBD2 (5 bases). The CDR3 covers 11 residues. V was clipped by 4 bases and J by 9 bases, with 7 bases between them. CDR3 DNA sequence: TGTGCCAGCAGTTCTAGCATTGAGCAGTTCTTC. Protein product: CASSSSIEQFF.

The chain is built from TRBV12-3 or TRBV12-4 and TRBJ1-6; 9 nucleotides align to TRBD1. V lost 5 bases to trimming and J lost 8 bases; unmatched junction nucleotides: 1. The length of the CDR3 is 13 residues. For the CDR3, the DNA is TGTGCCAGCAGTCGGACAGGGGATTCACCCCTCCACTTT. Protein: CASSRTGDSPLHF.

V is TRBV7-6 and J is TRBJ1-5, with D tentatively TRBD1 (5 bases). CDR3 length: 17 amino acids. Trimming took off 2 bases at V and 0 bases at J, with 14 bases between the two ends. Germline loops: CDR1 SGHVS, CDR2 FNYEAQ. CDR3 protein: CASSLFQGDYSNQPQHF. DNA of the CDR3: TGTGCCAGCAGCTTATTCCAGGGCGATTATAGCAATCAGCCCCAGCATTTT.

The rearrangement uses TRBV19 and TRBJ1-5, with unresolved D. The CDR3 runs to 15 residues. Trimming cost V 3 bases and J 1 base, with 10 bases left between them. CDR1 is LNHDA and CDR2 is SQIVND in the germline V gene (reference sequence). The CDR3 spells CASSIRQESNQPQHF. The CDR3 DNA reads as TGTGCCAGTAGTATTCGGCAGGAAAGCAATCAGCCCCAGCATTTT.